This paragraph reports one T cell receptor (beta chain). Its cognate antigen is unknown. The CDR3 is made up of 16 amino acids. The ends lost 5 bases at V and 0 bases at J; junction bases unmatched: 5. CDR1 is SNHLY, CDR2 FYNNEI, per germline. The record originates from a study of identifying expanded T cells in peripheral blood. Broader study findings: Differentially abundant clones: about 1.1 between replicates, 15 to 17 at around 15 days, less than 20 at four. Across healthy donors, higher total template counts meant significantly greater roughly two-week count variance.

TCRdb's copy holds only in-frame clones and misses some; the assay was immunoSEQ multiplex PCR. The sample gives 85,000 to 100,000 clones, roughly 88% of which show up once; over 3% is in the top ten. During the collection period, no donor immune events like infections were recorded. The sequenced material came from blood. J is TRBJ1-3 and V is TRBV2; 9 positions match TRBD1. The sequence was obtained from a person aged 18 to 75 in good health. The CDR3 region is CASSRGQGNSGNTIYF. CDR3 nucleotides: TGTGCCAGCAGTCGTGGACAGGGGAACTCTGGAAACACCATATATTTT.